These T cell receptor beta chains were read from a single sample in a study of shared clonotypes between healthy human individuals. Sequenced by immunoSEQ multiplex PCR; TCRdb stores in-frame clones only, minus some. In the table there are about 2.2 million clones, just over 90% of which are singletons. Sequenced sample: naive CD8+ T cells from PBMCs. The receptors here all came from a man aged 18 to 29 in good health. Some clones in this sample may be carry-over from other donors' samples. The conserved cysteine and the conserved F or W are not part of the CDR3 here. The order of the fields is CDR3 length, J gene, V gene, CDR3 protein.

13 TRBJ2-1 TRBV19 ASTRGTGVLGEQF
11 TRBJ1-2 TRBV11-1 ASSQGPFYGYT
12 TRBJ1-1 TRBV30 AWSSGTGNAEAF
13 TRBJ1-1 TRBV5-6 ASSLAGTLSTEAF
12 TRBJ2-7 TRBV4-1 ASSQDHREHEQY
12 TRBJ1-2 TRBV9 ASSDDRGEYGYT
13 TRBJ2-2 TRBV9 ASSVAGKNTGELF
14 TRBJ2-2 TRBV4-1 ASSQVRGRVTGELF
13 TRBJ2-1 TRBV25-1 ASSLRRNHYNEQF
13 TRBJ2-7 TRBV4-3 ASSRMQGLEDEQY
13 TRBJ2-7 TRBV11-2 ASSRGLADSYEQY
11 TRBJ1-1 TRBV5-4 AACGEANTEAF
14 TRBJ2-1 TRBV29-1 SVEGWTGEMYNEQF
14 TRBJ2-7 TRBV28 ASSTRTSGSPYEQY
14 TRBJ2-1 TRBV14 ASSHWTQGQYNEQF
13 TRBJ2-1 TRBV9 ASSHSGSLFDEQF
15 TRBJ2-5 TRBV28 ASSPTIRAWGQETQY
16 TRBJ2-3 TRBV28 ASSFGGFRRKYTDTQY
11 TRBJ2-2 TRBV27 ASSLSGTGELF
16 TRBJ1-3 TRBV28 ASRPPRDRGNSGNTIY
13 TRBJ1-5 TRBV10-3 AISEVSLQGSPQH
12 TRBJ2-3 TRBV27 ASSVGSAWDTQY
13 TRBJ2-7 TRBV9 ASSVEAQDSYEQY
10 TRBJ1-2 TRBV29-1 SLWTANYGYT
15 TRBJ2-7 TRBV7-3 ASSLGTSGRDSYEQY
14 TRBJ1-4 TRBV27 ASSRRTGATNEKLF
17 TRBJ1-2 TRBV7-3 ASSPHTDMTWAGLQGYT
16 TRBJ1-2 TRBV11-2 ASSLDPTGGRTNYGYT
15 TRBJ2-2 TRBV7-6 ASSLDDRGPGTGELF
12 TRBJ1-1 TRBV9 ASTRADRHTEAF
10 TRBJ2-7 TRBV14 ASSQGGSEQY
13 TRBJ2-7 TRBV15 ATRKGGSSSYEQY
12 TRBJ2-7 TRBV5-6 ASSLTTDSYEQY
11 TRBJ1-3 TRBV27 ASAERSGNTIY
16 TRBJ2-1 TRBV7-2 ASSVDIRLAGSYNEQF
12 TRBJ1-2 TRBV5-1 ASSPRPGNYGYT
15 TRBJ2-7 TRBV4-2 ASSHRFDGRDSYEQY
13 TRBJ2-7 TRBV7-6 ASSLRAGAFHEQY
11 TRBJ1-1 TRBV6-1 ASRDWRGTEAF
13 TRBJ2-5 TRBV7-2 ASSVTGALQETQY
12 TRBJ2-1 TRBV29-1 SVSRTSGTDEQF
12 TRBJ2-5 TRBV27 ASRQGLNLETQY
12 TRBJ2-7 TRBV11-2 ASSGTGSSYEQY
11 TRBJ1-2 TRBV7-3 ASSLIGGRNYT
14 TRBJ2-3 TRBV29-1 SVLTGSFMRTDTQY
12 TRBJ2-3 TRBV7-9 ASSLAGVADTQY
12 TRBJ2-7 TRBV27 ASSPQWAIDEQY
14 TRBJ2-2 TRBV27 ASSPPTGQNTGELF
12 TRBJ2-7 TRBV7-2 ASSLMDTPYEQY
11 TRBJ2-2 TRBV11-2 ASDEGNTGELF
17 TRBJ2-6 TRBV28 ASSLFLAVEALGANVLT
11 TRBJ2-7 TRBV9 ASSVGPLYEQY
13 TRBJ2-7 TRBV28 ASSLAGGGIYEQY
14 TRBJ2-7 TRBV7-8 ASSLDRGTRTYEQY
11 TRBJ1-1 TRBV27 ASLGTWNTEAF
11 TRBJ1-1 TRBV28 ASSLRGGQKAF
10 TRBJ2-2 TRBV14 ASSHTGTELF
14 TRBJ2-7 TRBV5-8 ASSLAGTGWPYEQY
14 TRBJ2-5 TRBV13 ASSWGAGGIRETQY
12 TRBJ2-1 TRBV5-6 ASSPRPGLNEQF